A single sample gave rise to the 31 T cell receptor beta chains below, sequenced in a study of T cells in Graves' hyperthyroidism and ophthalmopathy. TCR beta CDR3 sequences were amplified from RNA transcripts. TCR CDR3 regions were first amplified by RT-PCR with HTBI primers. TCRdb itself ran the multiplex PCR reads through MiXCR, one entry per CDR3 protein. Altogether around 500,000 distinct CDR3 sequences are present, approximately 16% being singletons, with the ten largest covering around 28%. The sequenced material came from blood. The origin of the receptors is a woman aged 25-40 years with Graves' ophthalmopathy.

The rearrangement joins TRBV15 to TRBJ2-1, with D possibly being TRBD2 (7 bases). Looked up from germline, CDR1 is LNHNV and CDR2 is YYDKDF (reference sequence). V was trimmed by 4 bases and J by 9 bases, leaving 19 bases between them. There are 15 residues in the CDR3. CDR3 region: CATSTHNGGAREQFF. The CDR3 nucleotides are TGTGCCACCAGCACCCACAATGGGGGGGCGCGTGAGCAGTTCTTC.

This clonotype was observed at least ten times. The chain joins TRBV20-1 to TRBJ2-7, with 7 bases that match TRBD2. The V gene end was trimmed by 3 bases and the J gene end by 2 bases; junction bases not matched to a gene: 7. The CDR3 length is 14 residues. CDR1 and CDR2 (germline): DFQATT, SNEGSKA (reference sequence). The CDR3 DNA follows: TGCAGTGCTAGCTCACTAGCGCGCACCTACGAGCAGTACTTC. It is translated as CSASSLARTYEQYF.

This clonotype came up many times. This chain connects TRBV3-1 to TRBJ2-1; 9 nucleotides line up with TRBD2. The germline V gene has CDR1 LGHDT and CDR2 YNNKEL (reference sequence). The CDR3 extends over 15 amino acids. V lost 1 base and J lost 7; bases outside the gene matches: 5. CDR3 DNA sequence: TGTGCCAGCAGCCAAGCCAGCGGGAGGTGGAATGAGCAGTTCTTC. Its translation: CASSQASGRWNEQFF.

There are many counts of this clonotype. J is TRBJ2-2 and V is TRBV2; TRBD2 agrees at 10 bases. Germline V lookup: CDR1 SNHLY, CDR2 FYNNEI. This CDR3 is built from 15 residues. The V segment lost 6 bases and the J segment 3 bases; nucleotides outside the gene matches: 4. The CDR3 spells CASRPGLAYTGELFF. Here the CDR3 DNA reads TGTGCCAGCAGGCCGGGACTAGCGTACACCGGGGAGCTGTTTTTT.

This clonotype has ten or more counts. This chain joins TRBV20-1 and TRBJ2-5; no reliable D call. This CDR3 is 15 amino acids long. V was clipped by 3 bases and J by 2 bases, with 16 bases between them. The germline gives CDR1 DFQATT, CDR2 SNEGSKA (reference sequence). The CDR3 DNA follows: TGCAGTGCTAGTAGGCCAGGCGGAACTCAAGAGACCCAGTACTTC. Residues: CSASRPGGTQETQYF.

This sequence joins TRBV20-1 and TRBJ1-3; D is uncertain. Germline CDR1 is DFQATT and CDR2 is SNEGSKA (reference sequence). V was cut by 1 base and J by 2 bases, with 9 bases left in between. The CDR3 sequence is 14 residues long. The chain's CDR3 is CSARVRAPGNTIYF. The CDR3 region has the DNA TGCAGTGCTAGAGTCAGAGCCCCTGGAAACACCATATATTTT.

The rearrangement links TRBV3-1 to TRBJ2-7; 11 bases are shared with TRBD2. The length of the CDR3 is 16 residues. V shed 4 bases and J 7 bases; nucleotides not matched to a gene: 12. Germline V CDR1 and CDR2: LGHDT, YNNKEL (reference sequence). The CDR3 nucleotides are TGTGCCAGCAGCCGGAAGATAGCGGGAGGGCCGGGTGAGCAGTACTTC. Translated: CASSRKIAGGPGEQYF.

This clonotype showed up just a few times. The chain joins TRBV4-3 to TRBJ2-2; D gene ambiguous. The CDR3 runs to 14 residues. V lost 0 bases, J lost 4 bases, and 6 bases lay in between. Per the germline V gene, CDR1 is LGHNA and CDR2 is YSLEER. CDR3 coding DNA: TGCGCCAGCAGCCAAGATGATGGCACCGGGGAGCTGTTTTTT. Protein product: CASSQDDGTGELFF.

This clonotype was seen only a few times. This CDR3 reads CASSLSGTVEADTQYF. The DNA of the CDR3 is TGCGCCAGCAGCCTCTCGGGGACTGTAGAGGCCGATACGCAGTATTTT. The rearrangement joins TRBV4-3 to TRBJ2-3, with a possible D match to TRBD2 (6 bases). CDR1 is LGHNA and CDR2 is YSLEER in the germline V gene. The CDR3 is 16 amino acids. The ends were cut back, 4 bases at V and 6 bases at J, with 20 bases in the middle.

With regard to this clonotype: This may stem from a read error, because a much larger clone lies one nucleotide away. V and J are TRBV2 and TRBJ1-2, with D possibly being TRBD1 (6 bases). Germline CDR1 and CDR2: SNHLY and FYNNEI. The CDR3 length is 14 residues. The ends were cut back, 5 bases at V and 5 bases at J, with 15 bases in the middle. The CDR3 DNA is TGTGCCAGCAGTCATCGACAGGAGAAATATGGCTACACCTTC. Translation gives CASSHRQEKYGYTF.

Ten or more counts support this clonotype. The chain carries TRBV28 and TRBJ1-5, with D unclear. Germline CDR1 reads MDHEN; CDR2 reads SYDVKM. The CDR3 is 13 residues long. The germline V and J ends were trimmed by 3 bases and 3 bases, with 6 bases remaining between them. CDR3 loop: CASSFLDNQPQHF. CDR3 DNA sequence: TGTGCCAGCAGTTTTTTGGACAATCAGCCCCAGCATTTT.

The rearrangement uses TRBV7-3 and TRBJ2-3; tentative D call: TRBD2 (6 bases). The germline gives CDR1 SGHTA, CDR2 FQGTGA. The germline V and J ends were trimmed by 5 bases and 3 bases, with 12 bases remaining between them. The CDR3 has 14 residues. CDR3 amino acids: CASSTLGGTDTQYF. CDR3 DNA sequence: TGTGCCAGCAGCACCCTGGGGGGAACAGATACGCAGTATTTT.

This clonotype was seen a handful of times. A much bigger clone sits one base away, suggesting this may be a read error. This chain joins TRBV7-2 and TRBJ2-7; 8 bases are a match to TRBD1. V dropped 5 bases and J dropped 2; count of bases not matched to a gene: 11. This CDR3 contains 16 residues. Germline CDR1 SGHTA, CDR2 FQGNSA. CDR3 DNA: TGTGCCAGCAGCCCCGGAGGACAGGGACATACCTACGAGCAGTACTTC. As protein: CASSPGGQGHTYEQYF.

The rearrangement joins TRBV6-1 to TRBJ2-1; the D gene is possibly TRBD2 (6 bases). The CDR3 consists of 12 residues. V lost 4 bases, J lost 8 bases, and 9 bases lay in between. In germline, CDR1 is MNHNS, CDR2 SASEGT. The CDR3 sequence: CASSAAGYEQFF. In nucleotides, the CDR3 is TGTGCCAGCAGTGCCGCGGGATATGAGCAGTTCTTC.

This clonotype occurred a few times. As DNA, the CDR3 is TGCAGTGCTAGAGATGGGTTGGGGGAGCAGTTCTTC. Translating it yields CSARDGLGEQFF. This chain joins TRBV20-1 and TRBJ2-1, with no clear D. V shed 0 bases and J shed 10 bases, with 10 bases lying between them. The CDR3 is 12 amino acids. Germline CDR1 reads DFQATT; CDR2 reads SNEGSKA (reference sequence).

This clonotype appeared a few times. This chain uses TRBV6-2 or TRBV6-3 with TRBJ1-1; D uncertain. The germline CDR1 and CDR2 sequences are MNHEY and SVGEGT. The CDR3 consists of 17 residues. With 4 bases removed from V and 1 base from J, the gap between germline ends came to 19 bases. The CDR3 reads CASSSSFRFLGNTEAFF. The CDR3 nucleotides read TGTGCCAGCAGTTCCAGTTTTCGGTTTTTGGGGAACACTGAAGCTTTCTTT.

At least ten counts were recorded for this clonotype. The genes are TRBV5-1 and TRBJ2-3, with 12 bases aligning to TRBD2. Losses at the gene ends were 3 bases for V and 0 bases for J; bases not matched to a gene: 11. The germline V gene has CDR1 SGHRS and CDR2 YFSETQ. The CDR3 runs to 19 residues. The CDR3 region has the DNA TGCGCCAGCAGCTCCCGACCGACTAGCGGGAGACCTAGCACAGATACGCAGTATTTT. Residues: CASSSRPTSGRPSTDTQYF.

This clonotype was counted ten times or more. The V gene is TRBV12-3 or TRBV12-4, the J gene TRBJ1-5; TRBD1 matches at 10 bases. This CDR3 region has 14 residues. V shed 6 bases, J shed 5 bases, and the junction held 4 bases outside the gene matches. This chain's CDR3 is CASSWTGGDQPQHF. The CDR3 bases are TGTGCCAGCAGCTGGACAGGGGGGGATCAGCCCCAGCATTTT.

This clonotype was seen many times. The chain is built from TRBV19 and TRBJ1-5; 7 bases line up with TRBD1. CDR1 and CDR2 from the germline V gene are LNHDA and SQIVND (reference sequence). The CDR3 runs 15 residues. The trim removed 4 bases at V and 6 bases at J, leaving 9 bases unmatched. CDR3 nucleotide sequence: TGTGCCAGTAGTAGAGCCGACAGGGCGGGTCAGCCCCAGCATTTT. This encodes CASSRADRAGQPQHF.

Details on this clonotype: This may come from a read error, since a much larger clone is one base off. The chain is built from TRBV12-3 or TRBV12-4 and TRBJ2-2, with D uncertain. The length of the CDR3 is 12 residues. With 7 bases removed from V and 7 bases from J, the gap between germline ends came to 10 bases. The CDR3 region has the DNA TGTGCCAGCATCCTCCTTAACGGGGAGCTGTTTTTT. It specifies CASILLNGELFF.

CDR3 bases: TGTGCCAGCAGCTTACAAGCCCCACGGAACACCGGGGAGCTGTTTTTT. Encoded protein: CASSLQAPRNTGELFF. This chain joins TRBV11-2 and TRBJ2-2; D uncertain. Looked up from germline, CDR1 is SGHAT and CDR2 is FQNNGV. V dropped 2 bases and J dropped 1 base, with 11 bases sitting between them. The length of the CDR3 is 16 residues.

This clonotype was detected ten times or more. The chain carries TRBV12-3 or TRBV12-4 and TRBJ1-5; D ambiguous. This CDR3 comprises 12 residues. Trimming stripped 4 bases from V and 5 bases from J, with 6 bases between. CDR3 residues: CASSSDDQPQHF. The CDR3 DNA follows: TGTGCCAGCAGTTCAGATGATCAGCCCCAGCATTTT.

At least ten counts were recorded for this clonotype. This chain links TRBV28 with TRBJ2-5; tentative D call: TRBD1 (6 bases). The germline V gene encodes CDR1 MDHEN and CDR2 SYDVKM. The CDR3 length is 15 residues. The ends were cut back, 5 bases at V and 0 bases at J, with 13 bases in the middle. CDR3 sequence (DNA): TGTGCCAGCAGTGAAGGGGGAGCGTACCAAGAGACCCAGTACTTC. Its translation is CASSEGGAYQETQYF.

This clonotype was recorded many times. V and J are TRBV20-1 and TRBJ2-7; 10 bases align to TRBD2. J gave up 6 bases and V 5 bases, and 10 bases lay outside the gene matches. CDR3 length: 14 amino acids. Germline V lookup: CDR1 DFQATT, CDR2 SNEGSKA (reference sequence). The CDR3 spells CSALRAGGPGEQYF. CDR3 in DNA: TGCAGTGCTTTACGAGCGGGAGGGCCGGGCGAGCAGTACTTC.

This clonotype was counted ten times or more. The gene calls are TRBV20-1 and TRBJ1-5; D not certain. Trimming cost V 1 base and J 0 bases, with 7 bases left between them. The V gene's germline CDR1 is DFQATT and CDR2 SNEGSKA (reference sequence). This CDR3 region has 14 residues. The CDR3 sequence: CSARGGSSNQPQHF. The CDR3 coding sequence is TGCAGTGCTAGAGGTGGATCTAGCAATCAGCCCCAGCATTTT.

CDR3 DNA sequence: TGCGCCAGCAGCCAGGGACTAGTTTCGGATGAGCAGTTCTTC. It codes for CASSQGLVSDEQFF. The rearrangement uses TRBV4-3 and TRBJ2-1; the match to TRBD2 covers 8 bases. The CDR3 extends over 14 amino acids. The germline V gene has CDR1 LGHNA and CDR2 YSLEER. Unmatched junction bases numbered 6, after V lost 3 bases and J lost 8 bases.

The table lists this clonotype with many counts. This CDR3 is CASRVQGELYEQYF. The CDR3 DNA is TGTGCCAGCAGGGTACAGGGGGAACTATACGAGCAGTACTTC. The chain recombines TRBV28 with TRBJ2-7, with 8 positions matching TRBD1. This CDR3 is built from 14 residues. V was pared by 6 bases and J by 4 bases, with 8 bases of the junction left unmatched. Germline lookup yields CDR1 MDHEN and CDR2 SYDVKM. The whole variable domain, remainder taken from reference TRBV28 and TRBJ2-7, is DVKVTQSSRYLVKRTGEKVFLECVQDMDHENMFWYRQDPGLGLRLIYFSYDVKMKEKGDIPEGYSVSREKKERFSLILESASTNQTSMYLCASRVQGELYEQYFGPGTRLTVT.

This clonotype was observed at least ten times. This chain uses TRBV6-1 with TRBJ2-7, with 9 bases that match TRBD2. The germline gives CDR1 MNHNS, CDR2 SASEGT. J was trimmed by 7 bases and V by 4 bases; bases with no gene match: 11. The CDR3 contains 15 residues. CDR3 sequence reads: CASSGMMAGGREQYF. CDR3 nucleotide sequence: TGTGCCAGCAGTGGGATGATGGCGGGAGGGCGTGAGCAGTACTTC.

This clonotype occurred many times. The chain combines TRBV7-9 with TRBJ2-1; maybe TRBD1 (5 bases). The V end lost 6 bases, the J end lost 8 bases, and 14 bases lay between the germline ends. In germline, CDR1 is SEHNR, CDR2 FQNEAQ (reference sequence). The CDR3 consists of 13 residues. The CDR3 bases are TGTGCCAGCAGGGGCAGGGCTGGCGATGAGCAGTTCTTC. It encodes CASRGRAGDEQFF.

The chain combines TRBV15 with TRBJ1-1; no reliable D call. V was pared by 0 bases and J by 7 bases, with 9 bases between. CDR1 and CDR2 (germline): LNHNV, YYDKDF (reference sequence). The CDR3 extends over 13 amino acids. This CDR3 is CATSRDLGSEAFF. CDR3 in DNA: TGTGCCACCAGCAGAGATCTTGGCAGTGAAGCTTTCTTT.

This clonotype occurred many times. The chain carries TRBV28 and TRBJ2-5; perhaps TRBD1 as D (6 bases). CDR1 is MDHEN and CDR2 is SYDVKM in the germline V gene. This CDR3 is built from 15 residues. V shed 5 bases and J shed 2 bases, with 15 bases lying between them. The CDR3 protein is CASSRQARRQETQYF. The CDR3 bases are TGTGCCAGCAGTCGACAGGCCAGGCGTCAAGAGACCCAGTACTTC.